The present entry profiles one T cell receptor (beta chain) with its context. The Seattle patients, enrolled during active infection, were followed longitudinally. The data were obtained in a study of blood T cell repertoires in COVID-19. Assay used: immunoSEQ multiplex PCR; TCRdb lists only in-frame clones, some missing. Among about 60,000 clones listed, roughly 84% were seen once. Sequences were obtained from peripheral blood. This TCR came from a man in his 60s with COVID-19, enrolled during active disease.

The CDR3 coding sequence is TGTGCCAGCAGATCACCAGCCAGGATGAACACTGAAGCTTTCTTT. Translating gives CASRSPARMNTEAFF. The V and J genes are TRBV7-9 and TRBJ1-1; D remains ambiguous. Germline V lookup: CDR1 SEHNR, CDR2 FQNEAQ (reference sequence). The CDR3 covers 15 residues. The ends were cut back, 6 bases at V and 0 bases at J, with 14 bases in the middle.